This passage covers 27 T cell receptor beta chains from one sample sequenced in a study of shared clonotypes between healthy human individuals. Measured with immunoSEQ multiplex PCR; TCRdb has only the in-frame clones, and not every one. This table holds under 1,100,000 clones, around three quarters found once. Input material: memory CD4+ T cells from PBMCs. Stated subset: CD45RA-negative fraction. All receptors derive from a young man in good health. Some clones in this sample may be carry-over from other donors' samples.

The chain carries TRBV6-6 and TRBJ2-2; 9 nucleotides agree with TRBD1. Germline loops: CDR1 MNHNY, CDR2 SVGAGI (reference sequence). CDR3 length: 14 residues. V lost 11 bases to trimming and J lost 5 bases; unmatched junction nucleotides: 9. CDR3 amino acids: CAGGDRDLTGELFF. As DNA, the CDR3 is TGTGCCGGGGGGGACAGGGACTTGACCGGGGAGCTGTTTTTT.

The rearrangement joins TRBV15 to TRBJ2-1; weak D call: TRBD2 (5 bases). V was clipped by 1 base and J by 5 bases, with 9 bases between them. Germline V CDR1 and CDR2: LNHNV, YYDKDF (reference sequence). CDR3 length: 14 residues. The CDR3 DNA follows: TGTGCCACCAGCAGAGGGGTAGCGAACAATGAGCAGTTCTTC. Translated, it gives CATSRGVANNEQFF.

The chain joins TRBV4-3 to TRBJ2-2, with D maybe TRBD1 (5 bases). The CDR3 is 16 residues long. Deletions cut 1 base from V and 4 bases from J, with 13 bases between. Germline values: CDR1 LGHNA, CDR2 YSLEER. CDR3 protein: CASSQVSRQFTGELFF. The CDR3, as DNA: TGCGCCAGCAGCCAAGTATCGAGACAGTTCACCGGGGAGCTGTTTTTT.

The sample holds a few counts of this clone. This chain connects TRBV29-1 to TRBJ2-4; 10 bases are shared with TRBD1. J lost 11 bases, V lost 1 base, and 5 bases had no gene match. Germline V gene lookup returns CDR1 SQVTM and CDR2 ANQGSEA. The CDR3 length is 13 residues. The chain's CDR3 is CSVEGTGGIVQYF. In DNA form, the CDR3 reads TGCAGCGTTGAAGGGACAGGGGGGATCGTTCAGTACTTC.

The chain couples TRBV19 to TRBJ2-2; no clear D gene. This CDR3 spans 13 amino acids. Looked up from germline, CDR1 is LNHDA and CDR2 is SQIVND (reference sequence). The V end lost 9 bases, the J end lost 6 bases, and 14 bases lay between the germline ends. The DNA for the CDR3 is TGTGCCAGCACTCCGCTAGGGCCCGGGGAGCTGTTTTTT. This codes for CASTPLGPGELFF.

CDR3 bases: TGTGCCAGCAATTCTAGCGGGAGCGGGACCCAGTACTTC. Encoded protein: CASNSSGSGTQYF. The V call is TRBV6-7, the J call TRBJ2-5, with TRBD2 identical over 10 bases. TRBV6-7 is labeled an ORF, and its function is uncertain. The CDR3 loop spans 13 amino acids. V lost 7 bases, J lost 7 bases, and 6 bases stayed unmatched.

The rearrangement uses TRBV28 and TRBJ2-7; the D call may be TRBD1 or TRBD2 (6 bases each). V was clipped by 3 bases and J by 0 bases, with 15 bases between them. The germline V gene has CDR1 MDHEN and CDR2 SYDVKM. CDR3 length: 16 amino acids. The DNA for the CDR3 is TGTGCCAGCAGTTTTCAGGGGACTTCGGTCTCCTACGAGCAGTACTTC. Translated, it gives CASSFQGTSVSYEQYF. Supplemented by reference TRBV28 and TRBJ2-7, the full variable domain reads DVKVTQSSRYLVKRTGEKVFLECVQDMDHENMFWYRQDPGLGLRLIYFSYDVKMKEKGDIPEGYSVSREKKERFSLILESASTNQTSMYLCASSFQGTSVSYEQYFGPGTRLTVT.

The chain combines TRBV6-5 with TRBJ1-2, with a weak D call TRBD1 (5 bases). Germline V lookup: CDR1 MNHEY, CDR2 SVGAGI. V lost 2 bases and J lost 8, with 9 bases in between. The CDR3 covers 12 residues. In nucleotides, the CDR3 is TGTGCCAGCAGTTACGGGGGTTGGGGCTACACCTTC. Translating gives CASSYGGWGYTF.

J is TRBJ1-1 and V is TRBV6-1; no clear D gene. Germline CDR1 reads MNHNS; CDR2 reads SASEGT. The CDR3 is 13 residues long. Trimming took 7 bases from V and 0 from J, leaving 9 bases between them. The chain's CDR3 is CASKATLNTEAFF. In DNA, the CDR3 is TGTGCCAGCAAAGCGACACTGAACACTGAAGCTTTCTTT.

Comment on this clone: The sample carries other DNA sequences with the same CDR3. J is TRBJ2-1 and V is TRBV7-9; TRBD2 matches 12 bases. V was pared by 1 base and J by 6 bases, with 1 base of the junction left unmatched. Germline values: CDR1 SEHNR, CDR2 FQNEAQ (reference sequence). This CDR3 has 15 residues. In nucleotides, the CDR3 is TGTGCCAGCAGCTTAGGGACTAGCGGGGTCAATGAGCAGTTCTTC. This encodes CASSLGTSGVNEQFF.

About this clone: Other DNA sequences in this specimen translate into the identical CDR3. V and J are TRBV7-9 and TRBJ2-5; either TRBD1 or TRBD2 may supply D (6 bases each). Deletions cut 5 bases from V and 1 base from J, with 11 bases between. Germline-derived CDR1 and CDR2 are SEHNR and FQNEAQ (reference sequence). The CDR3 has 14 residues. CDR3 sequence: CASSPTGAQETQYF. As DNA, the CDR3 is TGTGCCAGCAGCCCCACGGGGGCCCAAGAGACCCAGTACTTC. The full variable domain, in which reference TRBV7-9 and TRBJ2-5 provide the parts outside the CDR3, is DTGVSQNPRHKITKRGQNVTFRCDPISEHNRLYWYRQTLGQGPEFLTYFQNEAQLEKSRLLSDRFSAERPKGSFSTLEIQRTEQGDSAMYLCASSPTGAQETQYFGPGTRLLVL.

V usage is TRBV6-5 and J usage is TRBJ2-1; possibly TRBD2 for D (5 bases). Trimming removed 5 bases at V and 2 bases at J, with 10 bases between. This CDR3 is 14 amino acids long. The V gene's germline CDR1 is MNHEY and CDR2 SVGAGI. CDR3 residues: CASSRTGAYNEQFF. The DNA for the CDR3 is TGTGCCAGCAGTCGCACCGGGGCCTACAATGAGCAGTTCTTC.

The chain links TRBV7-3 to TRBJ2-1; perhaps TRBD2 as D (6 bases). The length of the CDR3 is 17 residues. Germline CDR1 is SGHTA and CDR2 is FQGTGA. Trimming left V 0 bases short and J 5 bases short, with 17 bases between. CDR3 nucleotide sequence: TGTGCCAGCAGCTTAACATCTTCCCGGGGACTTAACAATGAGCAGTTCTTC. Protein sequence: CASSLTSSRGLNNEQFF.

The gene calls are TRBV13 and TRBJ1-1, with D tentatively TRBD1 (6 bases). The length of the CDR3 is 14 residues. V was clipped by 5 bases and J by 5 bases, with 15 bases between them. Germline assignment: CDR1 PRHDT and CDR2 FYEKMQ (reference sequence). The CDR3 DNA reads TGTGCCAGCAGCCTTGCCGGAAGGGGGACTGAAGCTTTCTTT. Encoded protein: CASSLAGRGTEAFF.

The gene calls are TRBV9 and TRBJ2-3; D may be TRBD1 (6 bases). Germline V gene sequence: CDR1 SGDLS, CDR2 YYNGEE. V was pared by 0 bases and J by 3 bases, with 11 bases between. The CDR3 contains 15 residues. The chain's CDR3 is CASSVDREGTDTQYF. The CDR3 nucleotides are TGTGCCAGCAGCGTAGACAGGGAAGGAACAGATACGCAGTATTTT.

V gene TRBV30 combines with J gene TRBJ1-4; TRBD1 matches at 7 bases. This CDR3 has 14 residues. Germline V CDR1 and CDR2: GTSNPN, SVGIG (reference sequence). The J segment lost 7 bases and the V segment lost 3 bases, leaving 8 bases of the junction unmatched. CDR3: CAWSEGALGEKLFF. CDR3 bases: TGTGCCTGGAGCGAGGGGGCGCTGGGTGAAAAACTGTTTTTT.

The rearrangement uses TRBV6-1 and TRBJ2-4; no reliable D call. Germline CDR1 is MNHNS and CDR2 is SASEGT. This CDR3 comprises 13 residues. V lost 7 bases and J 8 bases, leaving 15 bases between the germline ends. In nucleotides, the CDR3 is TGTGCCAGCATGGCGGCCCCAGTGCACATTCAGTACTTC. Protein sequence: CASMAAPVHIQYF.

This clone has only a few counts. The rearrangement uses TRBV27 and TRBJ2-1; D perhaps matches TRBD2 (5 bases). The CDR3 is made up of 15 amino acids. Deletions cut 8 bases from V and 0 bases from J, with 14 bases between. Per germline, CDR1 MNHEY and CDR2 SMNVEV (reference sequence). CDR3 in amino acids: CASLPKRSSYNEQFF. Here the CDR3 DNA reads TGTGCCAGCCTACCCAAGCGGAGCTCCTACAATGAGCAGTTCTTC.

The CDR3 protein is CAWRGFRDRALNTEAFF. The CDR3 DNA reads as TGTGCCTGGAGGGGCTTCCGGGACAGGGCTCTAAACACTGAAGCTTTCTTT. This chain joins TRBV30 and TRBJ1-1; 9 nucleotides match TRBD1. The CDR3 is 17 residues long. V was pared by 3 bases and J by 2 bases, with 13 bases of the junction left unmatched. Germline CDR1 is GTSNPN and CDR2 is SVGIG (reference sequence).

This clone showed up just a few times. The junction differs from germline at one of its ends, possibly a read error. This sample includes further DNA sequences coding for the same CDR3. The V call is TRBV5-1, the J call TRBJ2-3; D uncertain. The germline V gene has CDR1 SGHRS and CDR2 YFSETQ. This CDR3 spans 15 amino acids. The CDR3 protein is CASSPDGFSTDTQYF. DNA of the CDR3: TGCGCCAGCAGCCCGGACGGGTTTTCCACAGACACGCAGTATTTT.

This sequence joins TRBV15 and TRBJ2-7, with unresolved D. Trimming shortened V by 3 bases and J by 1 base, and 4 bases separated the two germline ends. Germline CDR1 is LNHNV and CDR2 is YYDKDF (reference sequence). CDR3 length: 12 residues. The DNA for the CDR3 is TGTGCCACCAGCAGCGGTTCCTACGAGCAGTACTTC. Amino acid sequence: CATSSGSYEQYF.

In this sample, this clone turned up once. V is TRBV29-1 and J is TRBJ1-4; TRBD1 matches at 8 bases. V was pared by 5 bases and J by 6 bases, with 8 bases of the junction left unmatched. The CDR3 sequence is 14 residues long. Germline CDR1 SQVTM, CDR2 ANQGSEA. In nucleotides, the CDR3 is TGCAGCGTTTACCGGACAGGGAGGGATGAAAAACTGTTTTTT. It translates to CSVYRTGRDEKLFF.

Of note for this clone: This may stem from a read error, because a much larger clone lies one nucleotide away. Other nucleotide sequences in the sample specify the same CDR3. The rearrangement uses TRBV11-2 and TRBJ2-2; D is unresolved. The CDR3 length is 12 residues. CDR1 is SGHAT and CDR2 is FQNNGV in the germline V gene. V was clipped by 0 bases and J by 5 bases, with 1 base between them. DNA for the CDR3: TGTGCCAGCAGCTTAGAGACCGGGGAGCTGTTTTTT. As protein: CASSLETGELFF.

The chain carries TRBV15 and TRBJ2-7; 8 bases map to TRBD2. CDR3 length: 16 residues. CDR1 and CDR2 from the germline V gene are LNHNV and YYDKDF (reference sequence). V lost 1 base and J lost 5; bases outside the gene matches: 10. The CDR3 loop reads CATSRGSSAGEDEQYF. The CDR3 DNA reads TGTGCCACCAGCAGAGGCTCCTCAGCGGGAGAGGACGAGCAGTACTTC.

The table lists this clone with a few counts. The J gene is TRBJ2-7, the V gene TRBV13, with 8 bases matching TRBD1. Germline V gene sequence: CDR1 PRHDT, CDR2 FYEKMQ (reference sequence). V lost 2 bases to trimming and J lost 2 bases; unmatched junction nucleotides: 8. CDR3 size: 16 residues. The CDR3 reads CASSLLLDRDTYEQYF. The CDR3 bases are TGTGCCAGCAGCTTACTTCTGGACAGGGACACCTACGAGCAGTACTTC.

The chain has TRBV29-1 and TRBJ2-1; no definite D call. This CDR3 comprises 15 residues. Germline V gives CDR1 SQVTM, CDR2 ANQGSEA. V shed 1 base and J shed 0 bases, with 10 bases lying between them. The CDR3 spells CSVEGDFSSYNEQFF. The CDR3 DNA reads TGCAGCGTTGAAGGAGATTTTAGCTCCTACAATGAGCAGTTCTTC.

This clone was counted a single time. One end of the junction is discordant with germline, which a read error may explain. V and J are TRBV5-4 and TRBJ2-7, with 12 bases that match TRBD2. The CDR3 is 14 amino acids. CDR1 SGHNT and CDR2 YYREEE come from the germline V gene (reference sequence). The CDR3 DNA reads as TGCGCCAGCAGCCAAGGACTAGCGGGGCAGGGGCAGTACTTC. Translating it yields CASSQGLAGQGQYF. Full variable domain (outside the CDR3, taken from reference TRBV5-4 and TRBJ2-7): ETGVTQSPTHLIKTRGQQVTLRCSSQSGHNTVSWYQQALGQGPQFIFQYYREEENGRGNFPPRFSGLQFPNYSSELNVNALELDDSALYLCASSQGLAGQGQYFGPGTRLTVT.